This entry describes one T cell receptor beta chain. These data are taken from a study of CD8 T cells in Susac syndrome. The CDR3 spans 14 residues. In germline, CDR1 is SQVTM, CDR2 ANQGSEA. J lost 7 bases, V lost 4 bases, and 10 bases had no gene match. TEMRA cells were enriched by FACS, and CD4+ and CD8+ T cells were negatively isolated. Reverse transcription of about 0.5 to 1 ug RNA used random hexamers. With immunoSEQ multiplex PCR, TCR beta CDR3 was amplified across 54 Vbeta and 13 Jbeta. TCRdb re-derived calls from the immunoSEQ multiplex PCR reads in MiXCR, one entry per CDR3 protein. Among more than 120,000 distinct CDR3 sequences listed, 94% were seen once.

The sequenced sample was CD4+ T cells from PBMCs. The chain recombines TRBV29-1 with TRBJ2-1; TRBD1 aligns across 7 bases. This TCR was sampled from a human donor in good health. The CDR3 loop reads CSVVRDSAWNEQFF. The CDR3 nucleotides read TGCAGCGTTGTTCGGGACAGTGCTTGGAATGAGCAGTTCTTC.